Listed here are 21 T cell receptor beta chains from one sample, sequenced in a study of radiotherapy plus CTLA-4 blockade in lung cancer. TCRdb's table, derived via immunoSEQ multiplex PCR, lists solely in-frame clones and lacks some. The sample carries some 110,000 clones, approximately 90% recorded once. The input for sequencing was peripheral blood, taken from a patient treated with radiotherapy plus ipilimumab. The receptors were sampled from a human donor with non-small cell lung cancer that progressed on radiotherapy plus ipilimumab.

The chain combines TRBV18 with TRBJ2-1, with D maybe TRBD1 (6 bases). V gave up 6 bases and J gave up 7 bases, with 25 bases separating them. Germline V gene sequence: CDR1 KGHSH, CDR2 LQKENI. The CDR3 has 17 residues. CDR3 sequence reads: CASSRALGGGFGNEQFF. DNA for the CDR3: TGTGCCAGCTCTCGCGCCCTTGGGGGCGGTTTTGGTAATGAGCAGTTCTTC.

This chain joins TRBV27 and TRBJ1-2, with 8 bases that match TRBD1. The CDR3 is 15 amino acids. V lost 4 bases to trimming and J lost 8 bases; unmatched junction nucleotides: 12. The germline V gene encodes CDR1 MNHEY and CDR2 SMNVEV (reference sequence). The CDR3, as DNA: TGTGCCAGCAGTTCCCCGATGGACAGGGCGGGAGGCTACACCTTC. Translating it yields CASSSPMDRAGGYTF.

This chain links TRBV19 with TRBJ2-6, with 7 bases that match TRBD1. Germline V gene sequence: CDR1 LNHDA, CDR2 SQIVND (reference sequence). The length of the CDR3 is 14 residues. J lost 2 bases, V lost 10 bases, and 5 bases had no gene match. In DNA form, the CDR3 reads TGTGCCACCCACGACAGGGCTGGGGCCAACGTCCTGACTTTC. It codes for CATHDRAGANVLTF.

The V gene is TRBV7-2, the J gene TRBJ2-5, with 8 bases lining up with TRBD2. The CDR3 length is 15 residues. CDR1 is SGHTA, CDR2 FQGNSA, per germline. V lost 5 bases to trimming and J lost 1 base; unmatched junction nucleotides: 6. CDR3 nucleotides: TGTGCCAGCAGCCCGGGCGGGGGGTTCCAAGAGACCCAGTACTTC. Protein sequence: CASSPGGGFQETQYF.

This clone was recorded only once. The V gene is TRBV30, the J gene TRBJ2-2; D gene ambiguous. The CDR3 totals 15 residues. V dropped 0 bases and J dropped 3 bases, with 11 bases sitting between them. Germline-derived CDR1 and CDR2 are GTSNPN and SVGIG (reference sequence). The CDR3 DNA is TGTGCCTGGAGTGTAACGCGTCTGTACACCGGGGAGCTGTTTTTT. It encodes CAWSVTRLYTGELFF.

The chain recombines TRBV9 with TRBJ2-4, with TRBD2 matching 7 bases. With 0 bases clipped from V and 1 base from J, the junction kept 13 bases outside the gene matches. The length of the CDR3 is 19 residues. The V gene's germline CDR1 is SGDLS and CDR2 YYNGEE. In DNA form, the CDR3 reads TGTGCCAGCAGCGTAGTGCGGGAGAGGAGGATTTCGGCCAAAAACATTCAGTACTTC. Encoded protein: CASSVVRERRISAKNIQYF. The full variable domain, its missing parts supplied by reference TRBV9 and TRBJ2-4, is DSGVTQTPKHLITATGQRVTLRCSPRSGDLSVYWYQQSLDQGLQFLIQYYNGEERAKGNILERFSAQQFPDLHSELNLSSLELGDSALYFCASSVVRERRISAKNIQYFGAGTRLSVL.

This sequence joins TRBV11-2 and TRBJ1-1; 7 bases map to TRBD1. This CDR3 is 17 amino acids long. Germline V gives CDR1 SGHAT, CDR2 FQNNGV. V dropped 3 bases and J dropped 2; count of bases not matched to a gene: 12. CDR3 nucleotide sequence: TGTGCCAGCAGCTTGAAGACAGGGAATTTTGGCAACACTGAAGCTTTCTTT. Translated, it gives CASSLKTGNFGNTEAFF.

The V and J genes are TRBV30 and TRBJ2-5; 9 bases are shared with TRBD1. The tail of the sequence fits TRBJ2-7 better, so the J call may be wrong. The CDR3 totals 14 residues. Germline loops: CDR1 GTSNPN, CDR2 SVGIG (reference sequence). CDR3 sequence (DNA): TGTGCCTGGAGCGTAGGACAGGGGTTCGACGAGCAGTACTTC. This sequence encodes CAWSVGQGFDEQYF.

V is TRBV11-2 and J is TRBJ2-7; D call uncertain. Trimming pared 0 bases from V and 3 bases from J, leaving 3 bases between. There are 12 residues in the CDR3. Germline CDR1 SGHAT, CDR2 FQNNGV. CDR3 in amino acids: CASSLDLYEQYF. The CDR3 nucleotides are TGTGCCAGCAGCTTAGACCTCTACGAGCAGTACTTC.

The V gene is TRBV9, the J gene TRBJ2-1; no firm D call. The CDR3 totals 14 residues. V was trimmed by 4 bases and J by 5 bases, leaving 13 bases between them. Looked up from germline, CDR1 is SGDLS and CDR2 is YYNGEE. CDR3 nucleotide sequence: TGTGCCAGCAGCTCCCGGAGTGGCGACAATGAGCAGTTCTTC. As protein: CASSSRSGDNEQFF.

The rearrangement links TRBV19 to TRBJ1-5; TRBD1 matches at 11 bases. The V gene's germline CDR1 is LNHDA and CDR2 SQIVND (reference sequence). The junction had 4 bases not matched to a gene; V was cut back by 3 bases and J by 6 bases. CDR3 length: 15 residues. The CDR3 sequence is CASSMGQGGGQPQHF. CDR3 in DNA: TGTGCCAGTAGTATGGGACAGGGGGGCGGTCAGCCCCAGCATTTT.

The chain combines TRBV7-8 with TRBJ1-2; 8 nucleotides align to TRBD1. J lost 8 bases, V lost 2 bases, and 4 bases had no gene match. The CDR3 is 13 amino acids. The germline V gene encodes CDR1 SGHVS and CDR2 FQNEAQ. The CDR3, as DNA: TGTGCCAGCAGCTTATCGGGACAGGACGGCTACACCTTC. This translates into CASSLSGQDGYTF.

The CDR3 nucleotides read TGTGCCAGCAGTCAGGGGGAGGGACCGGGGGCAGGGCAGCCCCAGCATTTT. Its translation: CASSQGEGPGAGQPQHF. V gene TRBV2 combines with J gene TRBJ1-5, with 7 bases aligning to TRBD1. There are 17 residues in the CDR3. The germline V gene encodes CDR1 SNHLY and CDR2 FYNNEI. After removal of 5 bases from V and 7 bases from J, the junction contained 17 bases not matched to a gene. The full variable domain, completed using reference TRBV2 and TRBJ1-5, is EPEVTQTPSHQVTQMGQEVILRCVPISNHLYFYWYRQILGQKVEFLVSFYNNEISEKSEIFDDQFSVERPDGSNFTLKIRSTKLEDSAMYFCASSQGEGPGAGQPQHFGDGTRLSIL.

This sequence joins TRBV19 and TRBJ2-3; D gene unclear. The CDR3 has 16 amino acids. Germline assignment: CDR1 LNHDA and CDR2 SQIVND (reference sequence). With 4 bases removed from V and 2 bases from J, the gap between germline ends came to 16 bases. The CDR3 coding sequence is TGTGCCAGTAGTACCCCTTCGGGCGGAGCCACAGATACGCAGTATTTT. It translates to CASSTPSGGATDTQYF.

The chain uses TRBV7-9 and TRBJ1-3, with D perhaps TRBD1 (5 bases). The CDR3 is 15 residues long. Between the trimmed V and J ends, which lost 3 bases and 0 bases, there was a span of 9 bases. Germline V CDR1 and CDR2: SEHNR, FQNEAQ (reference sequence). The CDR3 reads CASSLDTNSGNTIYF. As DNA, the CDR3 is TGTGCCAGCAGCTTGGACACAAACTCTGGAAACACCATATATTTT.

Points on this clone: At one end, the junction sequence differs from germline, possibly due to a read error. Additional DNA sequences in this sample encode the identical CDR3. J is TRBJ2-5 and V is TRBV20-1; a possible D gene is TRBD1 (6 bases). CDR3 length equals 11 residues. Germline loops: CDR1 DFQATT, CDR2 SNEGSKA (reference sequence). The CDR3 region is CSASKGETQYF. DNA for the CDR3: TGCAGCGCCTCTAAGGGGGAGACTCAGTACTTC.

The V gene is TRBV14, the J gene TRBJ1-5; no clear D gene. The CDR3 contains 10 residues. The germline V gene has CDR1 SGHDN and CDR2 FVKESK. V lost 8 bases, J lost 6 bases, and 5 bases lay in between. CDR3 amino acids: CASVGQPQHF. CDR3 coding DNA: TGTGCCAGCGTCGGTCAGCCCCAGCATTTT.

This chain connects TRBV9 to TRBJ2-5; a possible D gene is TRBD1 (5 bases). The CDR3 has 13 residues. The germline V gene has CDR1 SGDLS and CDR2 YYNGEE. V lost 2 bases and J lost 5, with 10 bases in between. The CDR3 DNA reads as TGTGCCAGCAGCGTGGGGCAGCGCGAGACCCAGTACTTC. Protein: CASSVGQRETQYF.

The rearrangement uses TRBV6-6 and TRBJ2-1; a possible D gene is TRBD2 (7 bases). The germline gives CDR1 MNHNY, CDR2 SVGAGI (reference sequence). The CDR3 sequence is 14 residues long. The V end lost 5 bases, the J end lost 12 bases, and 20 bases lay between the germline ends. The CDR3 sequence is CASSNAGARDGQFF. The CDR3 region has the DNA TGTGCCAGCAGTAACGCGGGGGCGAGGGACGGGCAGTTCTTC.

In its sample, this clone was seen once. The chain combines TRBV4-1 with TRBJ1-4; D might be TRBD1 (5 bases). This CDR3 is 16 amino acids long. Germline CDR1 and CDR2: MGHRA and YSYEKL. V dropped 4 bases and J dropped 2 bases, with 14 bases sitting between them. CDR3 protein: CASSRGRGATNEKLFF. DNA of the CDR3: TGCGCCAGCAGCCGAGGACGCGGGGCTACTAATGAAAAACTGTTTTTT.

The CDR3 is CASHLREAGKTQYF. For the CDR3, the DNA is TGTGCCAGCCACCTCCGGGAGGCTGGGAAGACCCAGTACTTC. The chain is built from TRBV2 and TRBJ2-5, with 7 bases lining up with TRBD2. The CDR3 length is 14 residues. J was trimmed by 6 bases and V by 8 bases; bases with no gene match: 12. The V gene's germline CDR1 is SNHLY and CDR2 FYNNEI. Based on the CDR3 plus reference TRBV2 and TRBJ2-5, the full variable domain is EPEVTQTPSHQVTQMGQEVILRCVPISNHLYFYWYRQILGQKVEFLVSFYNNEISEKSEIFDDQFSVERPDGSNFTLKIRSTKLEDSAMYFCASHLREAGKTQYFGPGTRLLVL.